The 2 T cell receptor beta chains presented below share a single source sample, sequenced in a study of human T cells and chemical hapten exposure. TCRdb re-called the RACE reads through MiXCR, storing one row per CDR3 protein. This table has roughly 56,000 distinct CDR3 sequences, 8.5% to 10% appearing once. As for time point: pre-sensitization, week 0. Treatment in this sample: therapeutic diphenylcyclopropenone sensitization with weekly scalp DPC. The authors extracted total RNA from unfractionated whole blood. Source: whole blood, taken in connection with sensitization to the hapten diphenylcyclopropenone (DPC). Receptors were obtained from a woman under 40 with alopecia areata. Some clones in this sample may be carry-over from other donors' samples.

This clonotype was found many times. The J gene is TRBJ1-1, the V gene TRBV5-1; possibly TRBD1 for D (6 bases). The length of the CDR3 is 14 residues. Trimming cost V 1 base and J 5 bases, with 12 bases left between them. Germline lookup yields CDR1 SGHRS and CDR2 YFSETQ. The CDR3 is CASSLTGRGTEAFF. In nucleotides, the CDR3 is TGCGCCAGCAGCTTGACAGGGAGGGGGACTGAAGCTTTCTTT.

This clonotype was seen ten or more times. The genes are TRBV29-1 and TRBJ1-1; the D gene is possibly TRBD1 (5 bases). The V end was cut by 6 bases, the J end by 4 bases, with 12 bases between. There are 12 residues in the CDR3. Germline values: CDR1 SQVTM, CDR2 ANQGSEA. The CDR3 nucleotides are TGCAGCGTCCACAGTGGGGGCACTGAAGCTTTCTTT. Translated, it gives CSVHSGGTEAFF.